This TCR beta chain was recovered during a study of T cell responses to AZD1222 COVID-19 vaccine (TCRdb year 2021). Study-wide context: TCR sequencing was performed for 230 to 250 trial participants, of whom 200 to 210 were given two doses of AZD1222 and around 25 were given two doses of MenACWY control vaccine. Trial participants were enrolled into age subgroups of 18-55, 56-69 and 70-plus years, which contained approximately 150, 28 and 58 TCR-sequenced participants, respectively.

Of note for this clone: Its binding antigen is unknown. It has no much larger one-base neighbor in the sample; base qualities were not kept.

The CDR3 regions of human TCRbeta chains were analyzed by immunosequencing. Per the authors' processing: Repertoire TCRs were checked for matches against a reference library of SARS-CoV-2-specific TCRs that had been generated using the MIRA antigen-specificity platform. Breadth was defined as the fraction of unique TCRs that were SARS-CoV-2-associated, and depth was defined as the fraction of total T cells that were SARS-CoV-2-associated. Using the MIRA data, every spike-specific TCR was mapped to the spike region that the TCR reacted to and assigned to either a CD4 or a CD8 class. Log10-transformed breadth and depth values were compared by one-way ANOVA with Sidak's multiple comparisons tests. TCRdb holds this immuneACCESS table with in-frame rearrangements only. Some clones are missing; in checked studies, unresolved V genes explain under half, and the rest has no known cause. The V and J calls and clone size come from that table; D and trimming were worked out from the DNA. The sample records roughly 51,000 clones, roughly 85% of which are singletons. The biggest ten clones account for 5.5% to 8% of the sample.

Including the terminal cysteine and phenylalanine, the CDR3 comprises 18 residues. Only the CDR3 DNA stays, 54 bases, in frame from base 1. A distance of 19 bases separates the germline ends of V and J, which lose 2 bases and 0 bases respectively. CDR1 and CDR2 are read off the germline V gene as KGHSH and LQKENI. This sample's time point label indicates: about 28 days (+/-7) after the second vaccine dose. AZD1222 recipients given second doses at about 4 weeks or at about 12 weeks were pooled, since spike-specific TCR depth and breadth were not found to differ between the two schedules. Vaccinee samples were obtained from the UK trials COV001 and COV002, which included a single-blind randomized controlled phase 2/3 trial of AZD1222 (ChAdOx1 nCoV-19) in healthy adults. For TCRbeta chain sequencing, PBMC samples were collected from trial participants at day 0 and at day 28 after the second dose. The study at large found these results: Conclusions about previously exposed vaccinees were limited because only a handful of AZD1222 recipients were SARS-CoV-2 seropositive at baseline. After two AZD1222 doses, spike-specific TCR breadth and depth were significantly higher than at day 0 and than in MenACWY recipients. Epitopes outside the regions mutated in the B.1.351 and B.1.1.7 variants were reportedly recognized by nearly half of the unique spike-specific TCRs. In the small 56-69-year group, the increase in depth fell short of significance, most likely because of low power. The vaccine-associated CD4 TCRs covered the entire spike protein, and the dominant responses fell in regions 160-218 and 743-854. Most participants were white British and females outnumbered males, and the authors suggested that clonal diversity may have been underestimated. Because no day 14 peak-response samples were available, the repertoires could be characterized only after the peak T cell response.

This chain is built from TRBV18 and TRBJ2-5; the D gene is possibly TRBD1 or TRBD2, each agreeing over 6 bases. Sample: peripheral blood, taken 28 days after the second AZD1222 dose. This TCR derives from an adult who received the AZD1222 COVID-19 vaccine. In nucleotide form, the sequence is TGTGCCAGCTCACCAATTTATTTAGGGGGGAGTCACCAAGAGACCCAGTACTTC. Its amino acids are CASSPIYLGGSHQETQYF.